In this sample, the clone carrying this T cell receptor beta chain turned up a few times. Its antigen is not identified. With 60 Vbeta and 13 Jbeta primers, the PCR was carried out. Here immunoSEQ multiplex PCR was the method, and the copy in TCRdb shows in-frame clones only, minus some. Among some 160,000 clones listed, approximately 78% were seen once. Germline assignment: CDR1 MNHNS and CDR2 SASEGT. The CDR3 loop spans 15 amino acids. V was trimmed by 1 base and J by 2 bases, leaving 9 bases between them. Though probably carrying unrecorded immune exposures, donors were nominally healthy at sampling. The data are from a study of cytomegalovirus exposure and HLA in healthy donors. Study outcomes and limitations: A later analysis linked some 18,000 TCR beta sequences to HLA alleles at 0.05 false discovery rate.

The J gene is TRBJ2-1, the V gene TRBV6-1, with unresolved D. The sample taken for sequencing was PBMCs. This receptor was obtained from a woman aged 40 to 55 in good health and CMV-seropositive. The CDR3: CASSEDRRPYNEQFF. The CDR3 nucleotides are TGTGCCAGCAGTGAAGATAGGAGACCCTACAATGAGCAGTTCTTC.